This T cell receptor (beta chain) is from a study of kidney transplant recipient with SARS-CoV-2 infection. A single record per CDR3 protein comes from TCRdb applying MiXCR to the reads. The sample lists 250,000 or so distinct CDR3 sequences, 25% to 30% occurring once. V shed 4 bases and J shed 7 bases, with 9 bases lying between them. Germline V lookup: CDR1 KGHDR, CDR2 SFDVKD. This CDR3 comprises 13 residues. This clonotype was seen repeatedly, ten times or more. The TCR was taken from a young adult male patient who had COVID-19 and was a kidney transplant recipient. Some of the T cells may derive from the graft donor. Sequenced material: a blood sample, taken at baseline and on roughly day 120 from a kidney transplant recipient. This chain joins TRBV24-1 and TRBJ2-2, with a weak D call TRBD1 (5 bases). CDR3 in amino acids: CATSERTRGELFF. CDR3 coding DNA: TGTGCCACCAGTGAACGGACACGCGGGGAGCTGTTTTTT.